Listed below are T cell receptor beta chains from one sample, sequenced in a study of CD8 T cells in ankylosing spondylitis. A single record per CDR3 protein comes from TCRdb applying MiXCR to the 5' RACE reads. The sample has over 130,000 distinct CDR3 sequences; around two fifths are singletons. Sequencing was performed on synovial fluid, either unsorted or a sorted T cell fraction (not recorded which). These receptors came from a male donor with ankylosing spondylitis. Each CDR3 is given with its conserved first and last residue. A D gene is named only where the DNA matches it firmly. Where a row states a size, it is once, few, many or the class of an expanded clone; other rows omit it.

>NA|TRBJ1-2|TRBV28|15|NA
TGTGCCAGCAGTTCCCCGGACAAAGCTAACTATGGCTACACCTTC
CASSSPDKANYGYTF
>NA|TRBJ2-1|TRBV4-3|14|NA
TGCGCCAGCAGCCAACAGACTACCTACAATGAGCAGTTCTTC
CASSQQTTYNEQFF
>few|TRBJ1-1|TRBV6-1|16|NA
TGTGCCAGCAGTGATGGGGCGGGGGATCAGGCCACTGAAGCTTTCTTT
CASSDGAGDQATEAFF
>NA|TRBJ2-1|TRBV7-9|14|NA
TGTGCCAGCAGCTATCTAGCGAACTACAATGAGCAGTTCTTC
CASSYLANYNEQFF
>NA|TRBJ1-5|TRBV12-3/TRBV12-4|14|NA
TGTGCCAGCAGTACGGGACACAGCAATCAGCCCCAGCATTTT
CASSTGHSNQPQHF
>NA|TRBJ2-1|TRBV28|13|TRBD1
TGTGCCAGCAGTCCGTCAGGGGGTGGTGAGCAGTTCTTC
CASSPSGGGEQFF
>NA|TRBJ2-3|TRBV15|14|NA
TGTGCCACCAGCAGAGAGTTTGGCACAGATACGCAGTATTTT
CATSREFGTDTQYF
>NA|TRBJ2-7|TRBV7-9|14|NA
TGTGCCAGCAGCTCCCGACAACGTCCCTACGAGCAGTACTTC
CASSSRQRPYEQYF
>few|TRBJ2-1|TRBV7-8|12|NA
TGTGCCAGCAGCTTAAGTAGCGGCGGACAGTTCTTC
CASSLSSGGQFF
>few|TRBJ2-7|TRBV12-3/TRBV12-4|12|NA
TGTGCCAGCAGTTATTCGGGCTACGAGCAGTACTTC
CASSYSGYEQYF
>NA|TRBJ1-2|TRBV28|12|NA
TGTGCCAGCAGCATCCCCATGGTGGGGGACACCTTC
CASSIPMVGDTF
>NA|TRBJ2-5|TRBV2|15|NA
TGTGCCAGCAGTGTACGGGGGGCCCCCCAAGAGACCCAGTACTTC
CASSVRGAPQETQYF
>NA|TRBJ1-1|TRBV6-2/TRBV6-3|14|NA
TGTGCCAGCATGCCCGGGTGGGTGAAGGCTGAAGCTTTCTTT
CASMPGWVKAEAFF
>few|TRBJ2-4|TRBV4-2|15|NA
TGTGCCAGCAGCCAAGAGATTGGGCTACTAAACATTCAGTACTTC
CASSQEIGLLNIQYF
>NA|TRBJ1-5|TRBV27|14|TRBD1
TGTGCCAGCAGTCCCTACAGGGGCCATCAGCCCCAGCATTTT
CASSPYRGHQPQHF
>NA|TRBJ2-7|TRBV4-3|12|NA
TGCGCCAGCAGCCTGGTGGGGAGCGAGCAGTACTTC
CASSLVGSEQYF
>NA|TRBJ1-2|TRBV6-5|16|TRBD1
TGTGCCAGCAGTTACCCGAATCCAGGGGGCGGCTATGGCTACACCTTC
CASSYPNPGGGYGYTF
>many|TRBJ2-2|TRBV6-4|15|TRBD1
TGTGCCAGCAGTGCGGGACAGGGGGACACCGGGGAGCTGTTTTTT
CASSAGQGDTGELFF
>NA|TRBJ2-1|TRBV4-2|16|TRBD2
TGTGCCAGCAGCCCCTATAGCGGGGTACCCTACAATGAGCAGTTCTTC
CASSPYSGVPYNEQFF
>NA|TRBJ2-7|TRBV4-2|17|NA
TGTGCCAGCAGCCAGGCGGCCGCGGGTCTCCTTTCCTACGAGCAGTACTTC
CASSQAAAGLLSYEQYF
>NA|TRBJ2-7|TRBV6-1|15|NA
TGTGCCAGCAGTGGCGGCGCCGGGAAGCCGGACGAGCAGTACTTC
CASSGGAGKPDEQYF
>few|TRBJ2-6|TRBV10-3|16|NA
TGTGCCATCAGTGATGGGGGAAACCCAGGGGCCAACGTCCTGACTTTC
CAISDGGNPGANVLTF
>NA|TRBJ2-1|TRBV2|17|NA
TGTGCCAGCAGTGAAGCATTAGCGAGAGCCTACTACAATGAGCAGTTCTTC
CASSEALARAYYNEQFF
>NA|TRBJ1-6|TRBV20-1|16|NA
TGCAGTGCTAGAGATGGGCGGAGCTCCTATAATTCACCCCTCCACTTT
CSARDGRSSYNSPLHF
>NA|TRBJ1-3|TRBV20-1|12|NA
TGCAGTGCTCAGCAGCTAGGAAACACCATATATTTT
CSAQQLGNTIYF
>NA|TRBJ1-1|TRBV11-2|11|TRBD1
TGTGCCAGCAGCTCTCGGGACAGGGCTATCTTT
CASSSRDRAIF
>NA|TRBJ2-1|TRBV12-3/TRBV12-4|17|TRBD2
TGTGCCAGCCGATCGCGCCCCCTAGCGGGGCGAAACAATGAGCAGTTCTTC
CASRSRPLAGRNNEQFF
>NA|TRBJ1-1|TRBV20-1|17|TRBD1
TGCAGTGCTAATCCGAGGGACAGTCCCTTCATGAACACTGAAGCTTTCTTT
CSANPRDSPFMNTEAFF
>NA|TRBJ1-1|TRBV28|14|NA
TGTGCCAGCAGAATCGGGACAACGAACACTGAAGCTTTCTTT
CASRIGTTNTEAFF
>few|TRBJ2-3|TRBV4-2|17|TRBD2
TGTGCCAGCAGCCAAACGACTAGCGGGACGAGCACAGATACGCAGTATTTT
CASSQTTSGTSTDTQYF
>NA|TRBJ2-7|TRBV10-3|12|NA
TGTGCCATCAGTACGGAGAGGTACGAGCAGTACTTC
CAISTERYEQYF
>few|TRBJ1-2|TRBV9|16|TRBD1
TGTGCCAGCAGCGTCGACCGGGGGGACAGCGTATATGGCTACACCTTC
CASSVDRGDSVYGYTF
>NA|TRBJ2-2|TRBV4-2|14|NA
TGTGCCAGCAGCCAAGAGGGGGCAGGCGGGGAGCTGTTTTTT
CASSQEGAGGELFF
>few|TRBJ2-3|TRBV12-3/TRBV12-4|14|NA
TGTGCCAGCAGTTTCGGTAGACCCGTGGGTACGCAGTATTTT
CASSFGRPVGTQYF
>NA|TRBJ1-5|TRBV12-3/TRBV12-4|17|NA
TGTGCCAGCAGTTTATATTACCCTGGACGTGCTGAGGAGCCCCAGCATTTT
CASSLYYPGRAEEPQHF
>NA|TRBJ1-1|TRBV4-1|13|NA
TGCGCCAGCAGCCAAGTGGACAGCTCAGAAGCTTTCTTT
CASSQVDSSEAFF
>NA|TRBJ2-1|TRBV15|18|TRBD2
TGTGCCACCAGCAGAGATGGAATTTTAGCGGGGGCATACAATGAGCAGTTCTTC
CATSRDGILAGAYNEQFF
>NA|TRBJ2-7|TRBV6-2/TRBV6-3|15|NA
TGTGCCAGCACAATACGAGGAGTTCCCTCCTACGAGCAGTACTTC
CASTIRGVPSYEQYF
>NA|TRBJ1-1|TRBV7-9|15|TRBD1
TGTGCCAGCAGCTTGGCTCCCGGGACAGACACTGAAGCTTTCTTT
CASSLAPGTDTEAFF
>NA|TRBJ2-5|TRBV27|11|NA
TGTGCCAGCAGTTATGGAGAGACCCAGTACTTC
CASSYGETQYF
>few|TRBJ2-2|TRBV7-9|14|NA
TGTGCCAGCAGCTTCCCCCCAGATGTCGGGGAGCTGTTTTTT
CASSFPPDVGELFF
>many|TRBJ2-5|TRBV7-6|16|NA
TGTGCCAGCAGCTTCACCTCGAGGGGCTCACAAGAGACCCAGTACTTC
CASSFTSRGSQETQYF
>few|TRBJ2-7|TRBV9|15|NA
TGTGCCAGCAGCGTAGACCCGGCAGGAATTGTTGAGCAGTACTTC
CASSVDPAGIVEQYF
>once|TRBJ2-1|TRBV7-9|12|NA
TGTGCCAGCACCGTGGACCCGGAACCTCAGTTCTTC
CASTVDPEPQFF